This T cell receptor beta chain was retrieved from a study of control samples from healthy donors and cancer patients (TCRdb year 2020). In regard to this clone: Its antigen is still unknown. Base-call qualities are not available, and no considerably larger clone is one nucleotide away.

Receptors were amplified or captured by the immunoSEQ multiplex PCR assay. In TCRdb, the immuneACCESS table is reduced to in-frame sequences with V and J assigned. These tables do not hold every clone; where another copy was compared, an unresolved V gene accounts for under half, and the others remain unexplained. Counted in this sample were roughly 94,000 clones; around 85% of them appeared once. The ten largest clones take up approximately 38% of the sample. The receptor was derived from a man between 70 and 80 years old with lung cancer. Material for sequencing was PBMCs.

CDR3 protein: CASSPSGRAETQYF. The nucleotide sequence is given as TGTGCCAGCAGTCCCTCTGGCAGGGCAGAGACCCAGTACTTC. The chain couples TRBV6-6 to TRBJ2-5, with a tentative D gene TRBD1 over 5 matching bases. CDR1 and CDR2 (MNHNY, SVGAGI) derive from the germline V gene (reference sequence). The junction carries 14 bases between V and J, which are trimmed by 5 bases and 4 bases respectively. The CDR3 spans 14 residues, from the cysteine through the phenylalanine. The entry retains the CDR3 DNA only, 42 bases that are in frame from base 1.